This TCR beta chain appears in the sequencing data of a study of blood T cell repertoires in COVID-19 (dated by TCRdb to the early 2020s). About the full investigation: Samples from collaborators originated in the United States, Italy and Spain and spanned both the acute and convalescent phases of COVID-19. The prospective study material was composed of cDNA or gDNA derived from T cells, B-cell-depleted T cells, or PBMCs. The dataset comprised deeply sampled blood TCRbeta repertoires from subjects exposed to, actively infected with, or recovered from COVID-19. The repertoires were made available in a free public database intended to serve as a resource for research on the immune response to SARS-CoV-2. Samples came from the ongoing ImmuneRACE study (first 160 participants) plus 1,254 subjects from 6 global collaborators. The sample metadata nearly always contained a de-identified subject ID, COVID-19 status, age in years and sex. Where available, HLA class I and class II types were obtained from metadata supplied by the sample provider rather than from assay-based typing.

On the study overall, not on this receptor specifically: The quantity of clinical and demographic metadata differed by source and by participant and was supplied without curation.

As regards this clone: Its antigen is still unknown. No much larger clone exists at a distance of one base, and base qualities are not known.

Participants in the prospective study were aged about 18 to 90 years, lived in about two dozen United States geographic areas, and enrolled through a virtual design. In the prospective study, participants were assigned to cohorts based on the clinical history participants reported in a screening survey and a study questionnaire. For ImmuneRACE Cohort 3, a participant was defined as recovered based on two consecutive negative NP/OP PCR tests, clearance by a healthcare professional, or resolution of symptoms. In the prospective study, whole blood, serum and a nasopharyngeal or oropharyngeal swab were collected from each participant by mobile phlebotomists. Additional blood draws and questionnaires over a roughly two-month period could optionally be provided by prospective study participants. Before DNA extraction, prospective study blood samples were shipped either frozen or at room temperature.

For this chain, trimming is 3 bases at the V end and 0 bases at the J end, and the number of junction bases without a gene match is 1. Reading the germline V gene gives CDR1 MNHNS and CDR2 SASEGT. Including cysteine and phenylalanine, the CDR3 has 14 amino acids. Only the CDR3 DNA stays, 42 bases, in frame from base 1. TCRbeta CDR3 regions were amplified from genomic DNA by means of the immunoSEQ Assay, a bias-controlled multiplex PCR. In the authors' own workflow: The number of nucleated cells in each sample was estimated by amplification of reference gene primers within the assay. To quantify the absolute abundance of each unique TCRbeta CDR3 rearrangement, sequence reads were collapsed and filtered. For each sample, productive Simpson clonality was calculated by taking the square root of Simpson's diversity index across productive rearrangements. Imported from immuneACCESS, the table was reduced by TCRdb to in-frame sequences with V and J called. These copies leave out some clones; in studies compared against another copy, an unresolved V gene accounts for under half, and the cause of the remainder is not known. Clonal size and the V and J genes are those of that table, whereas D and trimming came from the DNA. The sample table records about 190,000 clones; approximately 80% of these occur just once. Together, the top ten hold around a sixth of the sample.

Recombination connected TRBV6-1 to TRBJ1-2, and 7 junctional nucleotides match TRBD1. The receptor was isolated from a woman aged 50 to 60 who had recovered from COVID-19. Sequences were obtained from PBMCs or T cells enriched from blood (not recorded which). The DNA is TGTGCCAGCAGTGAGCAGGGGGCTAACTATGGCTACACCTTC. This encodes CASSEQGANYGYTF.